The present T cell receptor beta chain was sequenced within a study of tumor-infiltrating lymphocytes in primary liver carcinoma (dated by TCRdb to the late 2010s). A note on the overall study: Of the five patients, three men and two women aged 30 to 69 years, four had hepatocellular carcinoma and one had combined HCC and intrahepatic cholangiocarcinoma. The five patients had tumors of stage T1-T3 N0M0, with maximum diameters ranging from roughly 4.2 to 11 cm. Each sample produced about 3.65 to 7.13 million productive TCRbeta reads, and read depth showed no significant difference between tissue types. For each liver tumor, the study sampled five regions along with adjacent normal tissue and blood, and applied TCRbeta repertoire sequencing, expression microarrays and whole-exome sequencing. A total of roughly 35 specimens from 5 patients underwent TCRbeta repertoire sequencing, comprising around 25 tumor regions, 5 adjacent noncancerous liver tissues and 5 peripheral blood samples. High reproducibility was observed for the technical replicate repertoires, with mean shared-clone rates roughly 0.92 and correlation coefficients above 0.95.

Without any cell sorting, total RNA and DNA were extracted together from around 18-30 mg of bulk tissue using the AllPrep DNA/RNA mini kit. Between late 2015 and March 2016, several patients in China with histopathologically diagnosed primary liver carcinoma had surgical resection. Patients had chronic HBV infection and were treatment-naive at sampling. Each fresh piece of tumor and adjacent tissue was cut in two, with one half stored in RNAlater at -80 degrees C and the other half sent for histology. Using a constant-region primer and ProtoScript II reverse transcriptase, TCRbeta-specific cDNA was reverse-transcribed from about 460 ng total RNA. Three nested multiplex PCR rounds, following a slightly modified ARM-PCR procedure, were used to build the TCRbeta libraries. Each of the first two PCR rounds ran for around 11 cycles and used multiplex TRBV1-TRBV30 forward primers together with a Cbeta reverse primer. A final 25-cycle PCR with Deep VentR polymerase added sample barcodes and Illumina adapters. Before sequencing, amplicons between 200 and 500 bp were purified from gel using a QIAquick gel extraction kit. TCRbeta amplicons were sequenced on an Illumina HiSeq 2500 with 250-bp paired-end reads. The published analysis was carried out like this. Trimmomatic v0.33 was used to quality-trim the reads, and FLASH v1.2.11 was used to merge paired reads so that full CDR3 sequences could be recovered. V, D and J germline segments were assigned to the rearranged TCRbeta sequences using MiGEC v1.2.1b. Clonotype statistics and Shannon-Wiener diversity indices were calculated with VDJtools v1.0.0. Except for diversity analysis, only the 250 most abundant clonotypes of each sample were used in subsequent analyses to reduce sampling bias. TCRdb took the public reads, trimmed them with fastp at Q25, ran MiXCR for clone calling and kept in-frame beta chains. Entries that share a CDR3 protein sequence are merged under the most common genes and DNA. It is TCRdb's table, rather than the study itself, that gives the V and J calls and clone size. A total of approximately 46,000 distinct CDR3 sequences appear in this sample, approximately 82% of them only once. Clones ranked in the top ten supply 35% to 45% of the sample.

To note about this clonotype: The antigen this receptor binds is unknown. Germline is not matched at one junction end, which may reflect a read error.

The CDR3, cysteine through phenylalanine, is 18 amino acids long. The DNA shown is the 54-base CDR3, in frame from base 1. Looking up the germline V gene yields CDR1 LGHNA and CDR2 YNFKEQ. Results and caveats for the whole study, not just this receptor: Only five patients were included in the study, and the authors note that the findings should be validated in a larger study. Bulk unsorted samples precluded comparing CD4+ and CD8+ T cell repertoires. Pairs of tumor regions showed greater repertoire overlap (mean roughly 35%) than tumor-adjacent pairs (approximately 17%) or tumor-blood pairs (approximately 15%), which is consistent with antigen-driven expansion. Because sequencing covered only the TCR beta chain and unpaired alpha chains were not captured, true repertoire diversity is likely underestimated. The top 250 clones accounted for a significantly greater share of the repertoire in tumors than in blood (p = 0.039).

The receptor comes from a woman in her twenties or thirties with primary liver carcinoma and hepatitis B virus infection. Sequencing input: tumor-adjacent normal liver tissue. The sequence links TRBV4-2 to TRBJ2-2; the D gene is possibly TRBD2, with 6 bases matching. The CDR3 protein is CTSKRGGRRDTNTGELFF. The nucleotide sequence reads TGTACCAGCAAGAGGGGCGGAAGGAGGGATACGAACACCGGGGAGCTGTTTTTT.